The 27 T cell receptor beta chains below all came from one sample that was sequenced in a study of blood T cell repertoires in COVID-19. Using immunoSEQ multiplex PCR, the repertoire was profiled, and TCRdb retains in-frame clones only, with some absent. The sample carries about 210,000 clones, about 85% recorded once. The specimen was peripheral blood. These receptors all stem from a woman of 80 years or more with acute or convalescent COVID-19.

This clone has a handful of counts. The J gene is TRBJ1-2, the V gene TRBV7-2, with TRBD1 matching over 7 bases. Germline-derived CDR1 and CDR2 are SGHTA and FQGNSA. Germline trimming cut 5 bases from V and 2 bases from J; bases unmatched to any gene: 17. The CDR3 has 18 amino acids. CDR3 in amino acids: CASSLAPQLGQVNYGYTF. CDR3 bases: TGTGCCAGCAGCCTTGCCCCCCAGCTCGGACAGGTCAACTATGGCTACACCTTC.

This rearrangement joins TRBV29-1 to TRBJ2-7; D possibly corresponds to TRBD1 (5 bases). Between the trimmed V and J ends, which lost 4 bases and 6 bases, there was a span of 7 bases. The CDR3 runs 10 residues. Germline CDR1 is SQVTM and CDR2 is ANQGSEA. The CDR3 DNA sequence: TGCAGCGTTGGTCAGGGCGAGCAGTACTTC. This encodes CSVGQGEQYF.

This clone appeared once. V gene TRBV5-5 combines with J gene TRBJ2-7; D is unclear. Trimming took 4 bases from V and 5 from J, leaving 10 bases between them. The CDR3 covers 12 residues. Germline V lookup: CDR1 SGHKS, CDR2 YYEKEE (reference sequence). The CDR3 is CASSPPLDEQYF. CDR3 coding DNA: TGTGCCAGCAGCCCCCCGTTAGACGAGCAGTACTTC. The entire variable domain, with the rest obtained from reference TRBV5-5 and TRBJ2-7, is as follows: DAGVTQSPTHLIKTRGQQVTLRCSPISGHKSVSWYQQVLGQGPQFIFQYYEKEERGRGNFPDRFSARQFPNYSSELNVNALLLGDSALYLCASSPPLDEQYFGPGTRLTVT.

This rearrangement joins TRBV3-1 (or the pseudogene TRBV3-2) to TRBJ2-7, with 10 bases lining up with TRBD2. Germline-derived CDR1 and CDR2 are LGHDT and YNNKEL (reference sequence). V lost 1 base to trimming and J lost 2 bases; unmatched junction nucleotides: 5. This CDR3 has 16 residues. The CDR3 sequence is CASSQALGLAAYEQYF. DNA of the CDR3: TGTGCCAGCAGCCAAGCCTTAGGACTAGCGGCCTACGAGCAGTACTTC.

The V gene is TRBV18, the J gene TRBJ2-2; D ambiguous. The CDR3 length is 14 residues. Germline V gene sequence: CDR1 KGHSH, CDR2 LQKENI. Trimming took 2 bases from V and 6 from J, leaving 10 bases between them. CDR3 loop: CASSPNLGAGELFF. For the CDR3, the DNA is TGTGCCAGCTCACCAAATCTGGGCGCCGGGGAGCTGTTTTTT.

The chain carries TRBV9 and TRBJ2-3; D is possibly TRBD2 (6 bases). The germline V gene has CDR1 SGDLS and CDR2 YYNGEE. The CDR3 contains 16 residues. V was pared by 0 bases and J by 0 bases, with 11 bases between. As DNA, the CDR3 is TGTGCCAGCAGCGTAGTTTCCGGGACTAGCACAGATACGCAGTATTTT. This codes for CASSVVSGTSTDTQYF.

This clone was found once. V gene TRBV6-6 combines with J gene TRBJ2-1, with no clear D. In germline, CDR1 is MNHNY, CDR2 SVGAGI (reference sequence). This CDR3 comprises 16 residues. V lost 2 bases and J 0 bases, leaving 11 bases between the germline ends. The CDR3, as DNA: TGTGCCAGCAGTTACGGATGGCGGAGCTCCTACAATGAGCAGTTCTTC. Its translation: CASSYGWRSSYNEQFF.

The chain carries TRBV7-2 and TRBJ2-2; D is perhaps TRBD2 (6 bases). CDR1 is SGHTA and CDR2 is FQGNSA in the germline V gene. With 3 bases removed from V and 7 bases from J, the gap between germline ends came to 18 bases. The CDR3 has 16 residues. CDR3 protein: CASSFSRLALDGELFF. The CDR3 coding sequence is TGTGCCAGCAGCTTCTCCAGGCTAGCGTTGGACGGGGAGCTGTTTTTT.

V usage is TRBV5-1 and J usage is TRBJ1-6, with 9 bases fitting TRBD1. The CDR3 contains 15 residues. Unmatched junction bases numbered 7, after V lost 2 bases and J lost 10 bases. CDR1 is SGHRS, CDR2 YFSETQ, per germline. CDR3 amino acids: CASSFAGTGTSPLHF. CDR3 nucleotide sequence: TGCGCCAGCAGCTTCGCCGGGACAGGGACCTCACCCCTCCACTTT.

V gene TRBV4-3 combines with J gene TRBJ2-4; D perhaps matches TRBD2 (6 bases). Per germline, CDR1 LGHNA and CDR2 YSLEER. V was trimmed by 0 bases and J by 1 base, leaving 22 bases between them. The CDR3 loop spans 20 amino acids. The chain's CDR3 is CASSQDPIGGTDLAKNIQYF. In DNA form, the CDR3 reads TGCGCCAGCAGCCAAGACCCGATTGGGGGGACCGATCTGGCCAAAAACATTCAGTACTTC.

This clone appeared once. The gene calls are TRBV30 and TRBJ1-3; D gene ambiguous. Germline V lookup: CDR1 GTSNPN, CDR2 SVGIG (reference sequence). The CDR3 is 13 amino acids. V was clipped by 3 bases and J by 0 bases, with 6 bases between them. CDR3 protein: CAWRPSSGNTIYF. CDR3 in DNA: TGTGCCTGGAGGCCGAGCTCTGGAAACACCATATATTTT.

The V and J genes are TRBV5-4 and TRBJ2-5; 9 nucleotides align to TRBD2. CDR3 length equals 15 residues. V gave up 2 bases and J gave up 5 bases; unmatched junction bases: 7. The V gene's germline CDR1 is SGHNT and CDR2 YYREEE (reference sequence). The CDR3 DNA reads TGTGCCAGCAGCTTTCCGGCGGGAGGGCCGGAGACCCAGTACTTC. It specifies CASSFPAGGPETQYF.

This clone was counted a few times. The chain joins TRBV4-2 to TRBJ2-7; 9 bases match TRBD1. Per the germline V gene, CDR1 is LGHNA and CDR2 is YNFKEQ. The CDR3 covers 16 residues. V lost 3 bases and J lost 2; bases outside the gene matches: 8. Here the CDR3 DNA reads TGTGCCAGCAGCCAGGTAACAGGGGGCCTTACCTACGAGCAGTACTTC. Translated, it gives CASSQVTGGLTYEQYF.

Written as DNA, the CDR3 is TGTGCCAGCAGGCAGGGTTTGTGGGAGCAGTACTTC. Translated: CASRQGLWEQYF. This chain uses TRBV28 with TRBJ2-7, with TRBD1 as a possible D gene (5 bases). V dropped 6 bases and J dropped 7 bases, with 13 bases sitting between them. The CDR3 contains 12 residues. CDR1 and CDR2 (germline): MDHEN, SYDVKM.

Here the CDR3 reads CAISESTGTGGNSPLHF. The CDR3 DNA reads as TGTGCCATCAGTGAGTCGACAGGGACTGGGGGAAATTCACCCCTCCACTTT. This chain joins TRBV10-3 and TRBJ1-6; 7 nucleotides align to TRBD1. This CDR3 comprises 17 residues. J was trimmed by 7 bases and V by 0 bases; bases with no gene match: 9. CDR1 and CDR2 from the germline V gene are ENHRY and SYGVKD.

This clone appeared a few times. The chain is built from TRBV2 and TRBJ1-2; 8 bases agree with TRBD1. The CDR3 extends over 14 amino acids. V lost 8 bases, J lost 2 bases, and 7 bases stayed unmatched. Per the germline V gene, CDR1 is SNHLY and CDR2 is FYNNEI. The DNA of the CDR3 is TGTGCCAGCGTGCGGACAGGGACCAACTATGGCTACACCTTC. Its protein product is CASVRTGTNYGYTF.

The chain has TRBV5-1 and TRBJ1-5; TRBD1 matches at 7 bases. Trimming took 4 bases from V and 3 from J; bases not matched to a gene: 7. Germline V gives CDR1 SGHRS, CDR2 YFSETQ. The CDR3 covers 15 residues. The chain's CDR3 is CASSPGQSPNQPQHF. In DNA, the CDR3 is TGCGCCAGCAGCCCGGGACAGAGTCCCAATCAGCCCCAGCATTTT.

CDR3 residues: CAWRTRLAASYNEQFF. CDR3 sequence (DNA): TGTGCCTGGCGTACCCGACTAGCGGCTTCCTACAATGAGCAGTTCTTC. The gene calls are TRBV30 and TRBJ2-1, with 9 nucleotides matching TRBD2. Germline V gene lookup returns CDR1 GTSNPN and CDR2 SVGIG (reference sequence). V lost 5 bases and J lost 1; bases outside the gene matches: 9. The length of the CDR3 is 16 residues.

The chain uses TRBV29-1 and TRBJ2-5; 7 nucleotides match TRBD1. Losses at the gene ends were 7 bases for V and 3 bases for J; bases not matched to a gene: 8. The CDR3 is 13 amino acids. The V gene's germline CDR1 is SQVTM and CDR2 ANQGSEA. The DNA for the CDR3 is TGCAGCGCTCGAACTGACAGGGAAGAGACCCAGTACTTC. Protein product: CSARTDREETQYF.

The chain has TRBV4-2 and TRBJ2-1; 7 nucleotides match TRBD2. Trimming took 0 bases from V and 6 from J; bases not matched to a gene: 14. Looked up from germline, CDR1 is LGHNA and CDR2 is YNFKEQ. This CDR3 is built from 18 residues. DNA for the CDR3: TGTGCCAGCAGCCAAGATAAGAGCGGGGCCGGGAGAACCAATGAGCAGTTCTTC. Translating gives CASSQDKSGAGRTNEQFF.

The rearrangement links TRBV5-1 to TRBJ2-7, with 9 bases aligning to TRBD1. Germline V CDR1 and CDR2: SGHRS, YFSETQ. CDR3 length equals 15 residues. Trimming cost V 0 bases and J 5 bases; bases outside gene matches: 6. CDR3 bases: TGCGCCAGCAGCTTGGGTAGGGACAGGGATCACGAGCAGTACTTC. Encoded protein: CASSLGRDRDHEQYF.

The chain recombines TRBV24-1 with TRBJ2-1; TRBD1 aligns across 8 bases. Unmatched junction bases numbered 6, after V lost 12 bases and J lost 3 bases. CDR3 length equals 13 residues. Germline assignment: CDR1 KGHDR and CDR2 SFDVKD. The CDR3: CAETQGVYNEQFF. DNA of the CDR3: TGTGCCGAGACACAGGGGGTCTACAATGAGCAGTTCTTC.

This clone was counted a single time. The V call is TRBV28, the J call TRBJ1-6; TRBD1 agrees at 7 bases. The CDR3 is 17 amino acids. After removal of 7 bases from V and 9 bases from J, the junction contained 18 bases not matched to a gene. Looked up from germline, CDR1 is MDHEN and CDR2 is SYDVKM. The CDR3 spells CASTRQGSLISGSPLHF. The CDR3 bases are TGTGCCAGCACCAGACAGGGATCTCTGATCTCGGGTTCACCCCTCCACTTT.

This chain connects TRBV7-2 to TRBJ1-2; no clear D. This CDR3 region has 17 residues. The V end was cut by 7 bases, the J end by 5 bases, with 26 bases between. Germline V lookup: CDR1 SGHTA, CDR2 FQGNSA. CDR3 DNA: TGTGCCAGCACCCCTATCGGGGATTTCTTGGGTTTTTATGGCTACACCTTC. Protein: CASTPIGDFLGFYGYTF.

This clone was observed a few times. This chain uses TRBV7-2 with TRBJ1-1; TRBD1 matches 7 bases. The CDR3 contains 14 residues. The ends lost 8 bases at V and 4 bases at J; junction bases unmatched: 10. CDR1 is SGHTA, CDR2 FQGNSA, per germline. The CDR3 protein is CASFQGGASTEAFF. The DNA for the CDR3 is TGTGCCAGCTTTCAAGGGGGCGCGAGCACTGAAGCTTTCTTT.

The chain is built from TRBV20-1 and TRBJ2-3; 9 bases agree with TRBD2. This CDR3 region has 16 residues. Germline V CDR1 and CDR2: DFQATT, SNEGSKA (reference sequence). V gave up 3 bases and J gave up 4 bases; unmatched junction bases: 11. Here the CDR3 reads CSASGIAGVHADTQYF. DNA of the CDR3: TGCAGTGCTAGTGGGATAGCGGGAGTACATGCAGATACGCAGTATTTT.

The CDR3 region has the DNA TGTGCCAGCAGACAGAGCTCCTACGAGCAGTACTTC. The encoded protein is CASRQSSYEQYF. The rearrangement links TRBV6-5 to TRBJ2-7, with no clear D. Trimming removed 6 bases from V and 0 bases from J, with 6 bases in between. This CDR3 has 12 residues. Germline CDR1 MNHEY, CDR2 SVGAGI.